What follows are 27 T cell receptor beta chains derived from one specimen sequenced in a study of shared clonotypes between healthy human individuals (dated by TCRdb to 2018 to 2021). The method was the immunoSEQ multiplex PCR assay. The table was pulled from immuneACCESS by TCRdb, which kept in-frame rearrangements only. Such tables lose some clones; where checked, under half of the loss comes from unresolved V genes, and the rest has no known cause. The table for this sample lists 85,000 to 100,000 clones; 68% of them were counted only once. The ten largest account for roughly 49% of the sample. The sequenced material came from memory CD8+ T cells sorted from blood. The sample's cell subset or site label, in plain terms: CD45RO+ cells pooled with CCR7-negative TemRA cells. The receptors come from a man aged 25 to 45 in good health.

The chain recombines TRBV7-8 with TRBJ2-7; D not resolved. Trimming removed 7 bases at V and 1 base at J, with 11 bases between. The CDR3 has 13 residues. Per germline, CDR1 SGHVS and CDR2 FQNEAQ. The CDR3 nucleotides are TGTGCCAGCACCTCAAGGGCATCCTACGAGCAGTACTTC. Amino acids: CASTSRASYEQYF.

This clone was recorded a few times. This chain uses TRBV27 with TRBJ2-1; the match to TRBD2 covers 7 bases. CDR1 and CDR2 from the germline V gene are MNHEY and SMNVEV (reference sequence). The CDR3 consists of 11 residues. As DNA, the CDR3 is TGTGTCGCGGGACTATACAATGAGCAGTTCTTC. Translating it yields CVAGLYNEQFF.

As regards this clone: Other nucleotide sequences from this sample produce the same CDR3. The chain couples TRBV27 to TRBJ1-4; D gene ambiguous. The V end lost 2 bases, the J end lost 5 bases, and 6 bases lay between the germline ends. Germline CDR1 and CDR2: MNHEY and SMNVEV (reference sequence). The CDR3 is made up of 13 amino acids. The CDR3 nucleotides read TGTGCCAGCAGTTTACGTCGGAATGAAAAACTGTTTTTT. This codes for CASSLRRNEKLFF.

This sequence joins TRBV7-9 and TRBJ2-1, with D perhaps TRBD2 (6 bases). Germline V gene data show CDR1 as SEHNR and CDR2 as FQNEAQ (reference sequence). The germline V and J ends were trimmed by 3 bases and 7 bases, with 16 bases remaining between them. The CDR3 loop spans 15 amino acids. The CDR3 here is CASSFPGESRNEQFF. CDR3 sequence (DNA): TGTGCCAGCAGCTTTCCGGGAGAGTCGCGGAATGAGCAGTTCTTC.

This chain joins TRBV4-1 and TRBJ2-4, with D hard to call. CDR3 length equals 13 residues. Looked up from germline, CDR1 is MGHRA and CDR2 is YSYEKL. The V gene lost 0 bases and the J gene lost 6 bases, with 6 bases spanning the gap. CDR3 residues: CASSQEWGNIQYF. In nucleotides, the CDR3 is TGCGCCAGCAGCCAAGAGTGGGGAAACATTCAGTACTTC.

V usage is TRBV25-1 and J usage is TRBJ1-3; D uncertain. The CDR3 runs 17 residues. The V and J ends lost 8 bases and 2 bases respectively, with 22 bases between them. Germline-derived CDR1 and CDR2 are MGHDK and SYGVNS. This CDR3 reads CASEEIKGKGPGNTIYF. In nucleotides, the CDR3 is TGTGCCAGCGAGGAGATTAAGGGAAAAGGCCCTGGAAACACCATATATTTT.

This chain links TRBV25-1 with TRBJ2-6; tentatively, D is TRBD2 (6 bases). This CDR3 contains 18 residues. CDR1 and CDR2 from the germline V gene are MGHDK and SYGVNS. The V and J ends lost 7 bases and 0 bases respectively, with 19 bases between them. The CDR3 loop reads CASTHGGTSDSGANVLTF. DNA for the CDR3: TGTGCCAGCACCCACGGTGGGACTTCCGACTCTGGGGCCAACGTCCTGACTTTC.

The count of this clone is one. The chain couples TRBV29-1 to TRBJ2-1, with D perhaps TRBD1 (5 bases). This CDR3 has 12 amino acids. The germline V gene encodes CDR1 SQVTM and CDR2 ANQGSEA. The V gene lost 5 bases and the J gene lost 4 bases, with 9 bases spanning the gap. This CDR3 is CSVPQGYNEQFF. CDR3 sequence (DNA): TGCAGCGTTCCCCAGGGATACAATGAGCAGTTCTTC.

The CDR3 region is CSVYRVWSGTDTQYF. The CDR3 nucleotides are TGCAGCGTTTACAGGGTATGGAGTGGCACAGATACGCAGTATTTT. This chain connects TRBV29-1 to TRBJ2-3, with D possibly TRBD1 on 6 matching bases. From germline, CDR1 is SQVTM and CDR2 ANQGSEA. V was shortened by 5 bases and J by 1 base, with 16 bases between the two germline ends. This CDR3 contains 15 residues.

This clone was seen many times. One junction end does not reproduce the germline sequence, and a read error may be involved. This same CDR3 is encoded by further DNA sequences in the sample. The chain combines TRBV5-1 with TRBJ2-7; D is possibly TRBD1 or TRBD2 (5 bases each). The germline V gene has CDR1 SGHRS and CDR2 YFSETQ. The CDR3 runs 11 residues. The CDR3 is CWGPHPYEQYF. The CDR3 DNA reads TGTTGGGGACCGCACCCCTACGAGCAGTACTTC.

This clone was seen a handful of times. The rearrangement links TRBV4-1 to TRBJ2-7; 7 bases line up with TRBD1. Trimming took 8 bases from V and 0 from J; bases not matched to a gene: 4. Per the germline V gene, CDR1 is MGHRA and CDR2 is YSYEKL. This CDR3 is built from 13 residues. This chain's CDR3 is CASGTGDSYEQYF. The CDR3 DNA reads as TGCGCCAGCGGTACAGGGGACTCCTACGAGCAGTACTTC.

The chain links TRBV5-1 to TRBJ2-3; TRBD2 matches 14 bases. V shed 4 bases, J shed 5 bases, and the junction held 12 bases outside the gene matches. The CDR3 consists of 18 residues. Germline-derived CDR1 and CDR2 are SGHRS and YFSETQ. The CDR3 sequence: CASSALTSGRAVVDTQYF. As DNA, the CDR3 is TGCGCCAGCAGCGCCCTGACTAGCGGGAGGGCCGTTGTAGATACGCAGTATTTT.

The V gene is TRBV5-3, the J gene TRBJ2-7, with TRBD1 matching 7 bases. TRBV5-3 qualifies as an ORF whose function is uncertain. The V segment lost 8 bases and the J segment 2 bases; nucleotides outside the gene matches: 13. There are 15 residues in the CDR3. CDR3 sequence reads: CASNPGDRVAYEQYF. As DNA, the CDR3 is TGTGCCAGCAACCCCGGAGACAGGGTGGCCTACGAGCAGTACTTC.

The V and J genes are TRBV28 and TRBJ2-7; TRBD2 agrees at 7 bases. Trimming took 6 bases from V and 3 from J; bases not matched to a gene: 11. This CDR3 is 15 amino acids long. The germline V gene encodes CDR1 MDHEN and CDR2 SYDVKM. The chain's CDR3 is CASSGAGALRYEQYF. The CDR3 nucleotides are TGTGCCAGCAGCGGGGCGGGAGCCCTACGCTACGAGCAGTACTTC.

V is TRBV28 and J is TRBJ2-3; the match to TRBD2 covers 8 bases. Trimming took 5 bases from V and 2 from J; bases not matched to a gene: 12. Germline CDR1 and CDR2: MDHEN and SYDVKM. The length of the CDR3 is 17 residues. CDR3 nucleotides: TGTGCCAGCAGTACTCACAGAAGCGGGAGCGACACAGATACGCAGTATTTT. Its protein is CASSTHRSGSDTDTQYF.

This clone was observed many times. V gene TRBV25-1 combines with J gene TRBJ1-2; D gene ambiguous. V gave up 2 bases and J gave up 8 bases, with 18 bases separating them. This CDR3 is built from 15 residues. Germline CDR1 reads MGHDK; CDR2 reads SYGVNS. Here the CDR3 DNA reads TGTGCCAGCAGTGAAACGAAATCGGGGTCAAACGGCTACACCTTC. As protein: CASSETKSGSNGYTF.

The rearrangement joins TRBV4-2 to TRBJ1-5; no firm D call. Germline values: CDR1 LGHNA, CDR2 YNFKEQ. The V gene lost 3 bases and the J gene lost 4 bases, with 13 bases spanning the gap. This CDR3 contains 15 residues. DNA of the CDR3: TGTGCCAGCAGCCATCCCGGACGGATGAATCAGCCCCAGCATTTT. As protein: CASSHPGRMNQPQHF.

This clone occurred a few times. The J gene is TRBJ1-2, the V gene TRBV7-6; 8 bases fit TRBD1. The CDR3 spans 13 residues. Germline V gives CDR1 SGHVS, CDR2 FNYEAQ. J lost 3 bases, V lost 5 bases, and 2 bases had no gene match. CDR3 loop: CASSQTGDYGYTF. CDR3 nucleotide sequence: TGTGCCAGCAGCCAGACAGGGGACTATGGCTACACCTTC.

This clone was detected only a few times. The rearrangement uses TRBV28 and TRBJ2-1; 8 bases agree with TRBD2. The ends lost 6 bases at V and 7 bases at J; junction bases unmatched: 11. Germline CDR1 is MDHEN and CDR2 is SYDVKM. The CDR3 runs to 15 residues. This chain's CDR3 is CASRISGTRLNEQFF. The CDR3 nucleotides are TGTGCCAGCAGGATTAGCGGGACTAGATTGAATGAGCAGTTCTTC.

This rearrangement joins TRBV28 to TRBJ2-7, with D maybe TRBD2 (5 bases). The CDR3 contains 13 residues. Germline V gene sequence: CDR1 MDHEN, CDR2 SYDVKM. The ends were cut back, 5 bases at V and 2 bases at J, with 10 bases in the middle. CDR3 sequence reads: CASSIRGTYEQYF. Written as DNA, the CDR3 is TGTGCCAGCAGTATCAGAGGGACCTACGAGCAGTACTTC.

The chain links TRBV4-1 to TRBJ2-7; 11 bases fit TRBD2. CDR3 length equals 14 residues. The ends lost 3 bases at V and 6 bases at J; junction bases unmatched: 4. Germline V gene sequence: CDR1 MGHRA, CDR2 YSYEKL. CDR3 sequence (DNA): TGCGCCAGCAGCCAGGGACTAGCGGTCTTCGAGCAGTACTTC. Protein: CASSQGLAVFEQYF.

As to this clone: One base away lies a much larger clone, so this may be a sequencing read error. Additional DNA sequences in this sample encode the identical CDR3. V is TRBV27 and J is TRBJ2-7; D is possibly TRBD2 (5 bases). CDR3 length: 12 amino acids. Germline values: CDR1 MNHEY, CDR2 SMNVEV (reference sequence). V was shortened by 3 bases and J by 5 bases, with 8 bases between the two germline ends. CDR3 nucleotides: TGTGCCAGCAGTTTGCTCGGGGACGAGCAGTACTTC. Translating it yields CASSLLGDEQYF.

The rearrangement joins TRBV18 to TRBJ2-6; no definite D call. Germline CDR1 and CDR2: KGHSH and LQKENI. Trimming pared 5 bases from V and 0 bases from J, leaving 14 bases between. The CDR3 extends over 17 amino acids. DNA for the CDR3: TGTGCCAGCTCAGTCAGTGGACCGAACTCTGGGGCCAACGTCCTGACTTTC. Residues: CASSVSGPNSGANVLTF.

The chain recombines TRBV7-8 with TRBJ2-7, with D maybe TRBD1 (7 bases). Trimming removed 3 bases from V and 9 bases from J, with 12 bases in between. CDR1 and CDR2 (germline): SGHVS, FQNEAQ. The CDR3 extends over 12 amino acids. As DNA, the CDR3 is TGTGCCAGCAGCTTTGGCCAGGGGGGGCAGTACTTC. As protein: CASSFGQGGQYF.

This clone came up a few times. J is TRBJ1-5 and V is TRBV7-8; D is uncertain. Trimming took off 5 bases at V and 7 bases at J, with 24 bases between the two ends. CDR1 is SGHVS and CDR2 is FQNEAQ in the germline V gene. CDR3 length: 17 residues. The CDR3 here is CASSGTRTPAPSQPQHF. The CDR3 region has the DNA TGTGCCAGCAGCGGAACTAGGACCCCAGCACCCTCCCAGCCCCAGCATTTT.

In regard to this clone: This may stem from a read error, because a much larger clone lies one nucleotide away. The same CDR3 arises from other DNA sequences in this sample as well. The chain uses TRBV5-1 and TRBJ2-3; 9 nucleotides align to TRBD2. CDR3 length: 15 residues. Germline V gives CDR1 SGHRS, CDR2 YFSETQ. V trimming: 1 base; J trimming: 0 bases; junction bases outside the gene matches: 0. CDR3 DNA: TGCGCCAGCAGCTTGACTAGCGGGAGCACAGATACGCAGTATTTT. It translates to CASSLTSGSTDTQYF.

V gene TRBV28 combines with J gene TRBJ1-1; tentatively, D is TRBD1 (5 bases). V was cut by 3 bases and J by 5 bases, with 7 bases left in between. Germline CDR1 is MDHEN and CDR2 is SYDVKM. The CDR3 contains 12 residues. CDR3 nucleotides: TGTGCCAGCAGTTTTGGGGGGACTGAAGCTTTCTTT. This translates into CASSFGGTEAFF.